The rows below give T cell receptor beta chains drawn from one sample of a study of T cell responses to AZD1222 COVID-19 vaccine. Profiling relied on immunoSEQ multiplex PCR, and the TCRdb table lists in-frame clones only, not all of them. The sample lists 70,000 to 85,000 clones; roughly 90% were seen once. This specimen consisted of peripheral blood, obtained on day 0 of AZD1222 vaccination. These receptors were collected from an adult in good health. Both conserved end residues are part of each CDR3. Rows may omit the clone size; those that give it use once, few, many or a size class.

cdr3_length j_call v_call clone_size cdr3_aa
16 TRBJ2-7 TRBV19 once CASSTTDRLGSYEQYF
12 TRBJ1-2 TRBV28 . CANRGRNYGYTF
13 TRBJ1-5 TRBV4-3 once CASSQEANQPQHF
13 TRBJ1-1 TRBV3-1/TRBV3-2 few CASSPGQGQEAFF
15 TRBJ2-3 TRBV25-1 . CASSEEGARIDTQYF
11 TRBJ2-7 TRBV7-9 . CASSPLGEQYF
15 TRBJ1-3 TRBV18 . CASSPAGPSGNTIYF
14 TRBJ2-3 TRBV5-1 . CASGVTSPSDTQYF
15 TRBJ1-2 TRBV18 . CASSPSDRANYGYTF
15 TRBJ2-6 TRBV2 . CASSQGFSGANVLTF
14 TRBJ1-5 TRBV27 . CASSLRTSHQPQHF
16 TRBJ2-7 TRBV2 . CASSTFETWVGYEQYF
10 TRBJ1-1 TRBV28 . CASSTIEAFF
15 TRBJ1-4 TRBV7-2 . CASSLLRRGREKLFF
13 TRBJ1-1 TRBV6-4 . CASSDSANTEAFF
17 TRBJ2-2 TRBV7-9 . CASSFGRGLRNTGELFF
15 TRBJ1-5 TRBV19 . CASRGTGASNQPQHF